This T cell receptor (beta chain) emerged from a study of blood T cell repertoires in COVID-19. Study-wide context: Donors in the United States, Italy and Spain gave samples during acute or convalescent COVID-19. T cells, B-cell-depleted T cells, or PBMCs provided the cDNA or gDNA that served as material.

As originally analysed: From reference gene primer amplification, estimates of nucleated cell counts were derived. This table comes from immunoSEQ multiplex PCR, and its TCRdb copy is limited to in-frame clones, with some not included. The V and J calls and clone size are taken from that table; D and trimming were inferred from the DNA. The profile shows 150,000 to 200,000 clones, roughly 84% of them singletons. The CDR3 extends over 13 amino acids. The V end lost 6 bases, the J end lost 3 bases, and 9 bases lay between the germline ends. CDR1 is KGHSH, CDR2 LQKENI, per germline. The receptor's source is a woman over 75 with active or convalescent COVID-19. Material for sequencing was peripheral blood. This chain joins TRBV18 and TRBJ2-1, with D unclear. Here the CDR3 reads CASSPPGYNEQFF. Here the CDR3 DNA reads TGTGCCAGCTCCCCCCCGGGCTACAATGAGCAGTTCTTC.